One and the same sample provided the 27 T cell receptor beta chains below, sequenced in a study of blood T cells in healthy people across ages (dated by TCRdb to about 2015). Library method: 5' RACE. These reads were obtained on an Illumina HiSeq 2500. A second roughly 6 to 12 cycle PCR used a sample-barcoded 5' primer and a J-beta primer mix. TCRdb applied fastp at Q25 and MiXCR to the public reads, then kept only in-frame beta chains. Rows are unified per CDR3 protein, each entry keeping the most common DNA and genes. For this sample the table gives approximately 1,100,000 distinct CDR3 sequences, of which more than 40% were detected only once. The ten largest clones represent 18% of the sample. Sequenced: blood. The receptor set was obtained from an older woman in good health.

The V and J genes are TRBV7-9 and TRBJ2-4; D perhaps matches TRBD1 (6 bases). There are 14 residues in the CDR3. Germline V lookup: CDR1 SEHNR, CDR2 FQNEAQ (reference sequence). The V end was cut by 5 bases, the J end by 14 bases, with 22 bases between. CDR3 protein: CASSPTGTNLRKYF. The DNA of the CDR3 is TGTGCCAGCAGCCCTACTGGGACAAATCTACGAAAGTACTTC.

This chain joins TRBV7-6 and TRBJ2-1; 12 bases are a match to TRBD2. Germline lookup yields CDR1 SGHVS and CDR2 FNYEAQ. This CDR3 is built from 17 residues. V shed 4 bases, J shed 7 bases, and the junction held 11 bases outside the gene matches. The CDR3 loop is CASSSLGLAGPENEQFF. Here the CDR3 DNA reads TGTGCCAGCAGCTCTCTGGGACTAGCGGGTCCGGAGAATGAGCAGTTCTTC. The complete variable domain, with remaining parts taken from reference TRBV7-6 and TRBJ2-1, reads GAGVSQSPRYKVTKRGQDVALRCDPISGHVSLYWYRQALGQGPEFLTYFNYEAQQDKSGLPNDRFSAERPEGSISTLTIQRTEQRDSAMYRCASSSLGLAGPENEQFFGPGTRLTVL.

This clonotype was detected a few times. This chain links TRBV6-1 with TRBJ1-6; possibly TRBD1 for D (6 bases). V was pared by 3 bases and J by 9 bases, with 18 bases between. The CDR3 contains 16 residues. Germline V gene lookup returns CDR1 MNHNS and CDR2 SASEGT. The CDR3 region is CASSEAPTGETSPLHF. As DNA, the CDR3 is TGTGCCAGCAGTGAGGCCCCGACAGGAGAAACTTCACCCCTCCACTTT.

The chain combines TRBV6-5 with TRBJ2-2; D may be TRBD2 (6 bases). CDR1 is MNHEY and CDR2 is SVGAGI in the germline V gene. V gave up 2 bases and J gave up 5 bases, with 12 bases separating them. The CDR3 sequence is 15 residues long. This CDR3 is CASSYRAGRTGELFF. CDR3 DNA sequence: TGTGCCAGCAGTTACAGGGCGGGAAGGACCGGGGAGCTGTTTTTT.

This clonotype was counted only a few times. The V gene is TRBV5-1, the J gene TRBJ2-5, with D unresolved. There are 11 residues in the CDR3. The ends were cut back, 0 bases at V and 12 bases at J, with 9 bases in the middle. The V gene's germline CDR1 is SGHRS and CDR2 YFSETQ. The CDR3 nucleotides read TGCGCCAGCAGCTTGGGGACGGCGGAGTACTTC. Residues: CASSLGTAEYF.

In its sample, this clonotype was seen a few times. A much larger clone differs from this one at a single base, so this may be a read error. The V and J genes are TRBV20-1 and TRBJ2-4; D is perhaps TRBD2 (5 bases). Trimming took off 6 bases at V and 1 base at J, with 16 bases between the two ends. This CDR3 region has 15 residues. Germline loops: CDR1 DFQATT, CDR2 SNEGSKA (reference sequence). The CDR3 region is CSAASGGGAKNIQYF. DNA of the CDR3: TGCAGTGCGGCCTCCGGAGGCGGGGCCAAAAACATTCAGTACTTC.

The V gene is TRBV5-1, the J gene TRBJ2-3, with TRBD2 matching over 13 bases. Germline V gene data show CDR1 as SGHRS and CDR2 as YFSETQ. The CDR3 loop spans 16 amino acids. The V segment lost 3 bases and the J segment 5 bases; nucleotides outside the gene matches: 6. Written as DNA, the CDR3 is TGCGCCAGCAGCTCCACCGGGACTAGCGGGATAGATACGCAGTATTTT. Protein: CASSSTGTSGIDTQYF.

This clonotype was counted between two and nine times. This chain connects TRBV6-6 to TRBJ1-6; the D is unclear. Trimming removed 7 bases at V and 9 bases at J, with 16 bases between. CDR3 length: 14 amino acids. Germline CDR1 and CDR2: MNHNY and SVGAGI (reference sequence). CDR3 DNA: TGTGCCAGCAACCCGACACAGACCAGTTCACCCCTCCACTTT. This codes for CASNPTQTSSPLHF.

The chain employs TRBV3-1 and TRBJ1-2; D is unclear. V lost 0 bases and J lost 4, with 12 bases in between. Looked up from germline, CDR1 is LGHDT and CDR2 is YNNKEL (reference sequence). This CDR3 is built from 15 residues. The CDR3 sequence is CASSQEGWEGYGYTF. CDR3 nucleotide sequence: TGTGCCAGCAGCCAAGAGGGTTGGGAGGGCTATGGCTACACCTTC. The variable domain in full, completed from reference TRBV3-1 and TRBJ1-2, reads DTAVSQTPKYLVTQMGNDKSIKCEQNLGHDTMYWYKQDSKKFLKIMFSYNNKELIINETVPNRFSPKSPDKAHLNLHINSLELGDSAVYFCASSQEGWEGYGYTFGSGTRLTVV.

The V and J genes are TRBV6-6 and TRBJ2-1, with D perhaps TRBD1 or TRBD2 (6 bases each). The germline V gene has CDR1 MNHNY and CDR2 SVGAGI (reference sequence). V was shortened by 0 bases and J by 5 bases, with 17 bases between the two germline ends. The CDR3 loop spans 17 amino acids. For the CDR3, the DNA is TGTGCCAGCAGTTACTCAAGTGGGGGGCCCGACAACAATGAGCAGTTCTTC. Translation: CASSYSSGGPDNNEQFF.

This chain links TRBV7-9 with TRBJ2-5; TRBD1 agrees at 10 bases. The J call may be incorrect, as the DNA end agrees better with TRBJ2-7. This CDR3 comprises 15 residues. Per germline, CDR1 SEHNR and CDR2 FQNEAQ (reference sequence). Written as DNA, the CDR3 is TGTGCCAGCAGCTCCCCCGGGACAGGGGAACACGAGCAGTACTTC. Protein product: CASSSPGTGEHEQYF.

This chain uses TRBV2 with TRBJ1-6, with 7 bases that match TRBD1. The CDR3 runs 15 residues. From germline, CDR1 is SNHLY and CDR2 FYNNEI. V gave up 6 bases and J gave up 7 bases; unmatched junction bases: 9. As DNA, the CDR3 is TGTGCCAGCAGACTGGGACAGCTTGGGAATTCACCCCTCCACTTT. Amino acids: CASRLGQLGNSPLHF. The entire variable domain, with the rest obtained from reference TRBV2 and TRBJ1-6, is as follows: EPEVTQTPSHQVTQMGQEVILRCVPISNHLYFYWYRQILGQKVEFLVSFYNNEISEKSEIFDDQFSVERPDGSNFTLKIRSTKLEDSAMYFCASRLGQLGNSPLHFGNGTRLTVT.

The chain combines TRBV29-1 with TRBJ2-2; perhaps TRBD2 as D (5 bases). V was trimmed by 5 bases and J by 6 bases, leaving 10 bases between them. CDR3 length: 12 amino acids. The germline gives CDR1 SQVTM, CDR2 ANQGSEA. The CDR3 protein is CSVLGRPGELFF. The CDR3 DNA follows: TGCAGCGTTCTTGGGAGACCCGGGGAGCTGTTTTTT.

The chain carries TRBV7-9 and TRBJ2-4, with D perhaps matching TRBD1 or TRBD2 (6 bases each). Trimming took 1 base from V and 11 from J, leaving 9 bases between them. Looked up from germline, CDR1 is SEHNR and CDR2 is FQNEAQ (reference sequence). CDR3 length equals 12 residues. CDR3 DNA sequence: TGTGCCAGCAGCTTAGAGGAGGGGGTTCAGTACTTC. Encoded protein: CASSLEEGVQYF.

The chain carries TRBV2 and TRBJ2-5; TRBD2 matches at 11 bases. The ends lost 4 bases at V and 2 bases at J; junction bases unmatched: 9. Germline V lookup: CDR1 SNHLY, CDR2 FYNNEI. This CDR3 region has 17 residues. The chain's CDR3 is CASSGRSSGRGQETQYF. The CDR3 DNA reads TGTGCCAGCAGTGGTCGGAGTAGCGGGAGGGGTCAAGAGACCCAGTACTTC.

The chain couples TRBV11-2 to TRBJ2-7, with D possibly being TRBD1 or TRBD2 (7 bases each). This CDR3 region has 22 residues. From germline, CDR1 is SGHAT and CDR2 FQNNGV. The V gene lost 4 bases and the J gene lost 3 bases, with 37 bases spanning the gap. The CDR3 reads CASSSLQGTNPLTLLPNYEQYF. DNA for the CDR3: TGTGCCAGCAGCTCCCTACAGGGGACTAATCCTTTAACTCTGCTCCCCAACTACGAGCAGTACTTC.

In this sample, this clonotype turned up a few times. The genes are TRBV21-1 and TRBJ2-5; the table assigns TRBD1, which was not confirmed against the DNA. TRBV21-1 counts as a pseudogene. CDR3 length: 16 amino acids. Written as DNA, the CDR3 is TGTGCCAGCAGCAAAGCCGGGACAGGGATTCAAGAGACCCAGTACTTC. This gives the protein CASSKAGTGIQETQYF.

The count of this clonotype is one. The chain is built from TRBV27 and TRBJ2-3, with unresolved D. Germline CDR1 is MNHEY and CDR2 is SMNVEV (reference sequence). The CDR3 spans 14 residues. V was clipped by 10 bases and J by 0 bases, with 14 bases between them. As DNA, the CDR3 is TGTGCCACCCCGGTACCCCATAGCACAGATACGCAGTATTTT. It translates to CATPVPHSTDTQYF.

This clonotype was counted between two and nine times. The genes are TRBV20-1 and TRBJ2-7; 14 bases agree with TRBD2. This CDR3 spans 21 amino acids. J gave up 0 bases and V 3 bases, and 19 bases lay outside the gene matches. Germline V gene lookup returns CDR1 DFQATT and CDR2 SNEGSKA (reference sequence). The CDR3 DNA reads as TGCAGTGCTAGCCCTTCGACCGACTCGGGACTAGCGGGAGTGCCCTCCTACGAGCAGTACTTC. Encoded protein: CSASPSTDSGLAGVPSYEQYF.

The chain combines TRBV10-3 with TRBJ2-1, with 12 bases matching TRBD2. This CDR3 contains 16 residues. Per the germline V gene, CDR1 is ENHRY and CDR2 is SYGVKD. The junction had 9 bases not matched to a gene; V was cut back by 3 bases and J by 9 bases. The CDR3: CAISDLTSGSRGEQFF. DNA of the CDR3: TGTGCCATCAGTGACCTGACTAGCGGGAGTAGGGGTGAGCAGTTCTTC.

The chain uses TRBV27 and TRBJ2-3; no definite D call. The CDR3 is 15 residues long. The V end was cut by 6 bases, the J end by 1 base, with 14 bases between. Germline V gene sequence: CDR1 MNHEY, CDR2 SMNVEV (reference sequence). The CDR3 DNA follows: TGTGCCAGCAGGCAAAAGGGCCAGGGCACAGATACGCAGTATTTT. Protein: CASRQKGQGTDTQYF.

The rearrangement joins TRBV3-1 to TRBJ2-5; no definite D call. The CDR3 has 16 amino acids. V shed 1 base and J shed 4 bases, with 16 bases lying between them. Per germline, CDR1 LGHDT and CDR2 YNNKEL (reference sequence). The CDR3 DNA sequence: TGTGCCAGCAGCCAAGGGAAGCGTTCGCTTGGAGAGACCCAGTACTTC. As protein: CASSQGKRSLGETQYF.

The chain carries TRBV5-6 and TRBJ1-5; D might be TRBD1 (6 bases). The V end lost 4 bases, the J end lost 5 bases, and 13 bases lay between the germline ends. Germline V lookup: CDR1 SGHDT, CDR2 YYEEEE. The CDR3 has 14 residues. The CDR3 nucleotides are TGTGCCAGCAGCCGGGGGGCAGACTATCAGCCCCAGCATTTT. Translation: CASSRGADYQPQHF. The whole variable domain, filled in from reference TRBV5-6 and TRBJ1-5, reads DAGVTQSPTHLIKTRGQQVTLRCSPKSGHDTVSWYQQALGQGPQFIFQYYEEEERQRGNFPDRFSGHQFPNYSSELNVNALLLGDSALYLCASSRGADYQPQHFGDGTRLSIL.

V is TRBV2 and J is TRBJ2-5; the D call may be TRBD1 or TRBD2 (5 bases each). Germline CDR1 and CDR2: SNHLY and FYNNEI. Trimming took off 7 bases at V and 5 bases at J, with 17 bases between the two ends. The CDR3 totals 14 residues. CDR3 sequence (DNA): TGTGCCAGCATGAACGGGGCGGCGGCGGAGACCCAGTACTTC. Amino acid sequence: CASMNGAAAETQYF.

Concerning this clonotype itself: A much larger clone lies a single base off, so this may be a read error. This chain links TRBV4-2 with TRBJ2-7; a weak D match, TRBD2 (5 bases). Germline V gives CDR1 LGHNA, CDR2 YNFKEQ. The V end lost 0 bases, the J end lost 2 bases, and 14 bases lay between the germline ends. The CDR3 is 16 amino acids. CDR3 nucleotide sequence: TGTGCCAGCAGCCAAGATCCAGCGGTCCTCCCCTACGAGCAGTACTTC. Residues: CASSQDPAVLPYEQYF.

This rearrangement joins TRBV7-2 to TRBJ2-7; TRBD2 might be the D (7 bases). Between the trimmed V and J ends, which lost 4 bases and 3 bases, there was a span of 16 bases. The CDR3 has 15 residues. Per germline, CDR1 SGHTA and CDR2 FQGNSA. CDR3 bases: TGTGCCAGCAGCTCTAGGGGGGGACTGTACTACGAGCAGTACTTC. Its protein product is CASSSRGGLYYEQYF.

This clonotype was observed a single time. The chain joins TRBV3-1 to TRBJ2-1; the match to TRBD1 covers 12 bases. The V segment lost 0 bases and the J segment 13 bases; nucleotides outside the gene matches: 16. The CDR3 consists of 18 residues. The germline V gene encodes CDR1 LGHDT and CDR2 YNNKEL (reference sequence). CDR3 loop: CASSQDGTGGWMEETQFF. Here the CDR3 DNA reads TGTGCCAGCAGCCAAGATGGGACAGGGGGCTGGATGGAAGAGACCCAGTTCTTC.